This is a list of T cell receptor beta chains from one sample in a study of preoperative IRX-2 immunotherapy in early breast cancer. The table came from immunoSEQ multiplex PCR; TCRdb's copy has only in-frame clones and leaves some out. The table includes 55,000 to 70,000 clones, 94% detected once. The specimen was obtained from a patient treated with IRX-2 immunotherapy. These receptor sequences come from a human donor with breast cancer. CDR3s include the opening cysteine and the closing phenylalanine or tryptophan. The D gene is left open where the match is weak. A clone size is listed for some rows: how often the clone was seen (once, few, many), or a class if it is expanded.

length	size	D	J	V	CDR3	DNA
14	once	TRBD2	TRBJ2-7	TRBV11-2	CASSLGREGYEQYF	TGTGCCAGCAGCTTAGGCAGGGAGGGTTACGAGCAGTACTTC
16	.	TRBD2	TRBJ2-3	TRBV30	CAWSGSSPSGADTQYF	TGTGCCTGGAGTGGATCTTCCCCTAGCGGGGCAGATACGCAGTATTTT
14	once	.	TRBJ2-7	TRBV5-1	CASSPDWIEGEQYF	TGCGCCAGCAGCCCGGACTGGATAGAGGGCGAGCAGTACTTC
14	.	.	TRBJ2-3	TRBV11-2	CASSLNDRPDTQYF	TGTGCCAGCAGCTTGAACGACCGCCCAGATACGCAGTATTTT
14	.	TRBD1	TRBJ1-2	TRBV18	CASSPRGQIYGYTF	TGTGCCAGCTCACCACGGGGACAGATCTATGGCTACACCTTC
15	.	.	TRBJ2-1	TRBV28	CASSLFQTGESEQFF	TGTGCCAGCAGTTTGTTCCAGACAGGAGAAAGCGAGCAGTTCTTC
11	.	.	TRBJ2-3	TRBV19	CASSRGGRQYF	TGTGCCAGTAGTAGAGGGGGTAGGCAGTATTTT
15	.	.	TRBJ2-5	TRBV7-9	CASSQDPSSGETQYF	TGTGCCAGCAGCCAAGATCCCTCATCCGGGGAGACCCAGTACTTC
14	.	.	TRBJ1-4	TRBV7-2	CASSFRGTNEKLFF	TGTGCCAGCAGCTTTCGAGGGACTAATGAAAAACTGTTTTTT
12	.	.	TRBJ2-3	TRBV18	CASSPRTDTQYF	TGTGCCAGCTCTCCCCGCACAGATACGCAGTATTTT
12	.	.	TRBJ2-1	TRBV28	CASKPFFSEQFF	TGTGCCAGCAAACCCTTCTTCTCTGAGCAGTTCTTC
15	.	.	TRBJ2-7	TRBV28	CASSLFTGLRYEQYF	TGTGCCAGCAGTTTATTTACAGGCCTCAGATACGAGCAGTACTTC
15	once	.	TRBJ2-7	TRBV16	CASSPWTVSSPEQYF	TGTGCCAGCAGCCCGTGGACAGTCTCTTCACCCGAGCAGTACTTC
12	.	.	TRBJ2-5	TRBV10-1	CASNMGWETQYF	TGCGCCAGCAATATGGGATGGGAGACCCAGTACTTC
13	.	.	TRBJ1-5	TRBV5-4	CASSYGYNQPQHF	TGTGCCAGCAGTTACGGATACAATCAGCCCCAGCATTTT
16	.	.	TRBJ1-1	TRBV14	CASSQAGLFRYTEAFF	TGTGCCAGCAGCCAAGCGGGGTTGTTTAGGTACACTGAAGCTTTCTTT
15	.	.	TRBJ1-5	TRBV7-2	CASSFHGSVNQPQHF	TGTGCCAGCAGCTTTCATGGCAGCGTTAATCAGCCCCAGCATTTT
13	.	.	TRBJ2-1	TRBV10-3	CAISENERNEQFF	TGTGCCATCAGTGAGAACGAAAGGAATGAGCAGTTCTTC
15	.	TRBD2	TRBJ2-5	TRBV5-1	CASSFGLAGQETQYF	TGCGCCAGCAGCTTCGGACTAGCGGGACAAGAGACCCAGTACTTC
15	.	TRBD2	TRBJ2-3	TRBV7-9	CASSPLAGDTDTQYF	TGTGCCAGCAGCCCACTAGCGGGAGACACAGATACGCAGTATTTT
14	.	.	TRBJ1-2	TRBV28	CASSFGLANYGYTF	TGTGCCAGCAGTTTCGGCTTAGCTAACTATGGCTACACCTTC
13	.	.	TRBJ2-7	TRBV7-9	CASSLGSPDEQYF	TGTGCCAGCAGCTTGGGCAGTCCAGACGAGCAGTACTTC
15	.	.	TRBJ2-2	TRBV7-3	CASSLTGRATGELFF	TGTGCCAGCAGCTTAACGGGTCGGGCAACCGGGGAGCTGTTTTTT
17	.	TRBD1	TRBJ2-2	TRBV5-5	CASSSSTTGGNTGELFF	TGTGCCAGCAGCTCGTCCACGACAGGGGGAAACACCGGGGAGCTGTTTTTT
14	.	.	TRBJ1-1	TRBV30	CAWSVRGGNTEAFF	TGTGCCTGGAGTGTACGGGGGGGGAATACTGAAGCTTTCTTT
14	.	.	TRBJ2-7	TRBV7-9	CASSYSEGGYEQYF	TGTGCCAGCAGCTACAGTGAAGGTGGCTACGAGCAGTACTTC
14	.	.	TRBJ2-5	TRBV27	CASSWTGDQETQYF	TGTGCCAGCAGTTGGACGGGGGACCAAGAGACCCAGTACTTC
14	once	.	TRBJ1-1	TRBV28	CASSLSAVNTEAFF	TGTGCCAGCAGTTTATCGGCAGTCAACACTGAAGCTTTCTTT
14	.	TRBD1	TRBJ1-2	TRBV5-1	CASSLGSRGLGYTF	TGCGCCAGCAGCTTGGGATCCAGGGGGCTTGGCTACACCTTC
18	.	TRBD2	TRBJ2-1	TRBV5-1	CASSRLGVVAGGRNEQFF	TGCGCCAGCAGCAGACTTGGGGTGGTAGCGGGGGGCAGAAATGAGCAGTTCTTC
14	once	.	TRBJ1-2	TRBV29-1	CSVRQHQGYYGYTF	TGCAGCGTAAGACAGCACCAGGGGTACTATGGCTACACCTTC
16	.	.	TRBJ2-5	TRBV5-1	CASSLVVQGSQETQYF	TGCGCCAGCAGCTTGGTGGTACAGGGTTCTCAAGAGACCCAGTACTTC
15	once	TRBD1	TRBJ2-2	TRBV4-2	CASSKRQGNTGELFF	TGTGCCAGCAGCAAAAGACAGGGGAACACCGGGGAGCTGTTTTTT
14	.	.	TRBJ1-1	TRBV7-9	CASSPRLGDTEAFF	TGTGCCAGCAGCCCTCGGCTTGGCGACACTGAAGCTTTCTTT
12	.	.	TRBJ1-5	TRBV9	CASGQLNQPQHF	TGTGCCAGCGGGCAGCTAAATCAGCCCCAGCATTTT
15	once	.	TRBJ2-1	TRBV10-3	CAISESGYGYNEQFF	TGTGCCATCAGTGAGTCCGGCTACGGCTACAATGAGCAGTTCTTC
14	.	.	TRBJ1-1	TRBV6-1	CASSEWTANTEAFF	TGTGCCAGCAGTGAGTGGACGGCGAACACTGAAGCTTTCTTT
15	.	TRBD2	TRBJ2-2	TRBV27	CASSRTSGSTGELFF	TGTGCCAGCAGTCGGACTAGCGGAAGCACCGGGGAGCTGTTTTTT
12	.	.	TRBJ2-5	TRBV7-2	CASSLGRETQYF	TGTGCCAGCAGCTTAGGTCGAGAGACCCAGTACTTC
15	.	.	TRBJ1-1	TRBV28	CASSSPQTAQRGAFF	TGTGCCAGCAGTTCCCCCCAGACGGCCCAGCGAGGAGCTTTCTTT
11	.	.	TRBJ1-6	TRBV28	CASSFNSPLHF	TGTGCCAGCAGTTTTAACTCACCCCTCCACTTT
20	.	.	TRBJ1-3	TRBV4-3	CASSQEVAGSEFSSGNTIYF	TGCGCCAGCAGCCAAGAAGTTGCAGGGAGCGAATTCAGCTCTGGAAACACCATATATTTT
17	.	.	TRBJ2-1	TRBV5-1	CASSLRIKPRGNNEQFF	TGCGCCAGCAGCTTGAGGATAAAACCAAGGGGAAACAATGAGCAGTTCTTC
14	.	.	TRBJ2-5	TRBV5-4	CASSDSRAQETQYF	TGTGCCAGCAGCGACAGCAGGGCTCAAGAGACCCAGTACTTC
14	.	.	TRBJ1-1	TRBV7-9	CASSTPTDYTEAFF	TGTGCCAGCAGCACACCGACAGACTACACTGAAGCTTTCTTT
16	.	.	TRBJ1-1	TRBV18	CASSPPGGFMNTEAFF	TGTGCCAGCTCACCACCGGGGGGTTTCATGAACACTGAAGCTTTCTTT